This T cell receptor (beta chain) was recovered during a study of graft-versus-host responses after intestinal transplantation. TCRdb's table, derived via immunoSEQ multiplex PCR, lists solely in-frame clones and lacks some. This sample has about 57,000 clones, with about 90% found just once. CDR3 length equals 15 residues. The V end lost 0 bases, the J end lost 3 bases, and 10 bases lay between the germline ends. The germline gives CDR1 MNHEY, CDR2 SVGAGI. The TCR sequence derives from a human patient who received an intestinal transplant, so some T cells may come from the graft donor. This rearrangement joins TRBV6-5 to TRBJ2-3; D might be TRBD1 (6 bases). Sequenced material: PBMCs, taken 26 days after transplant. In DNA, the CDR3 is TGTGCCAGCAGTTACTCACAGGGATGGACAGATACGCAGTATTTT. Translating gives CASSYSQGWTDTQYF.